The 16 T cell receptor beta chains listed next were all sequenced from one sample in a study of molecular identifiers for immune sequencing clone quantification. Each CDR3 protein is one row after TCRdb ran MiXCR on the PCR reads. The table lists over 50,000 distinct CDR3 sequences, more than 35% of them singletons, with 3.5% to 4% in the top ten. Sequenced sample: naive CD8+ T cells from blood, with Jurkat cell RNA spiked in. Indicated subset: FACS-sorted CD8+CD4-CCR7+CD45RA+ naive T cells. The receptors originated from a human donor in good health. Some libraries in this study had Jurkat cell RNA spiked in.

This clonotype has ten or more counts. V is TRBV29-1 and J is TRBJ2-7; 7 bases are a match to TRBD2. Trimming at V came to 4 bases and at J to 4 bases, leaving 7 bases not matched to a gene. The CDR3 length is 13 residues. Germline CDR1 SQVTM, CDR2 ANQGSEA. The CDR3 protein is CSVGEGEGYEQYF. The CDR3 DNA is TGCAGCGTTGGGGAGGGAGAGGGATACGAGCAGTACTTC.

With respect to this clonotype: A much bigger clone sits one base away, suggesting this may be a read error. This chain uses TRBV20-1 with TRBJ2-7; 7 nucleotides agree with TRBD2. The CDR3 is made up of 13 amino acids. V gave up 2 bases and J gave up 5 bases; unmatched junction bases: 6. In germline, CDR1 is DFQATT, CDR2 SNEGSKA (reference sequence). CDR3 sequence (DNA): TGCAGTGCTAGATGGCCCGCGGGGGACGAGCAGTACTTC. It translates to CSARWPAGDEQYF.

Of note for this clonotype: An end of the junction does not agree with germline; a read error may underlie this. The chain links TRBV10-2 to TRBJ1-2; D perhaps matches TRBD1 (5 bases). CDR3 length: 13 residues. Germline V gene sequence: CDR1 WSHSY, CDR2 SAAADI. The CDR3 sequence: CASSESTDYSYTF. The CDR3 bases are TGCGCCAGCAGTGAGTCGACAGACTATAGCTACACCTTC.

The V gene is TRBV28, the J gene TRBJ2-7; D not resolved. CDR1 MDHEN and CDR2 SYDVKM come from the germline V gene. This CDR3 is 14 amino acids long. Trimming removed 7 bases from V and 2 bases from J, with 15 bases in between. CDR3 sequence: CASIPMGGTYEQYF. Here the CDR3 DNA reads TGTGCCAGCATTCCCATGGGTGGCACCTACGAGCAGTACTTC.

This clonotype has just a few counts. The rearrangement joins TRBV5-5 to TRBJ1-1; D is undetermined. This CDR3 is built from 14 residues. V was pared by 4 bases and J by 7 bases, with 17 bases between. Germline V gives CDR1 SGHKS, CDR2 YYEKEE (reference sequence). CDR3 loop: CASSTTLSGSEAFF. Written as DNA, the CDR3 is TGTGCCAGCAGCACGACACTGTCAGGTAGTGAAGCTTTCTTT.

This clonotype was counted ten times or more. The chain has TRBV6-6 and TRBJ2-7; 7 positions agree with TRBD1. Germline V gene data show CDR1 as MNHNY and CDR2 as SVGAGI (reference sequence). This CDR3 region has 12 residues. Trimming removed 5 bases from V and 6 bases from J; junction bases left unmatched: 4. CDR3 loop: CASSNPGGEQYF. In DNA form, the CDR3 reads TGTGCCAGCAGTAACCCAGGGGGCGAGCAGTACTTC.

This clonotype was seen only a few times. The chain carries TRBV28 and TRBJ2-2, with TRBD2 matching over 8 bases. The CDR3 loop spans 16 amino acids. With V trimmed by 3 bases and J by 5 bases, 8 bases remained unmatched. In germline, CDR1 is MDHEN, CDR2 SYDVKM. CDR3 protein: CASSLPAGVRTGELFF. CDR3 DNA sequence: TGTGCCAGCAGTTTGCCAGCGGGAGTTCGTACCGGGGAGCTGTTTTTT.

Comment on this clonotype: A read error may be the cause here, since a much bigger clone is one base away. Here the CDR3 omits its conserved ending phenylalanine or tryptophan, so a read error is the likely source. The V gene is TRBV29-1, the J gene TRBJ2-3, with a weak D call TRBD1 (5 bases). V was trimmed by 6 bases and J by 5 bases, leaving 6 bases between them. The CDR3 spans 10 residues. From germline, CDR1 is SQVTM and CDR2 ANQGSEA. The CDR3 coding sequence is TGCAGCGTCCAGGGAGATACGCAGTATATT. It yields the protein CSVQGDTQYI.

The sample holds many counts of this clonotype. The chain has TRBV9 and TRBJ1-2; D is uncertain. Germline CDR1 and CDR2: SGDLS and YYNGEE. There are 14 residues in the CDR3. The V end was cut by 0 bases, the J end by 4 bases, with 10 bases between. The CDR3 loop reads CASSVGGGSYGYTF. In DNA form, the CDR3 reads TGTGCCAGCAGCGTAGGGGGAGGGAGCTATGGCTACACCTTC.

This clonotype was counted a few times. CDR3 nucleotide sequence: TGTGCCAGCAGTTGGATAGCGGGAGCGGAGCTGTTTTTT. Residues: CASSWIAGAELFF. The V and J genes are TRBV6-5 and TRBJ2-2; 9 positions match TRBD2. Per the germline V gene, CDR1 is MNHEY and CDR2 is SVGAGI. Germline trimming cut 4 bases from V and 10 bases from J; bases unmatched to any gene: 4. The CDR3 spans 13 residues.

This rearrangement joins TRBV7-3 to TRBJ2-1; 7 bases agree with TRBD1. In germline, CDR1 is SGHTA, CDR2 FQGTGA. The CDR3 has 15 amino acids. The ends lost 4 bases at V and 5 bases at J; junction bases unmatched: 8. The CDR3 nucleotides are TGTGCCAGCAGCTCGACAGGGTGGTTCGACAATGAGCAGTTCTTC. It specifies CASSSTGWFDNEQFF.

This chain joins TRBV6-2 or TRBV6-3 and TRBJ1-5, with TRBD1 as a possible D gene (6 bases). Trimming stripped 7 bases from V and 5 bases from J, with 12 bases between. In germline, CDR1 is MNHEY, CDR2 SVGEGT. The CDR3 covers 13 residues. CDR3 loop: CASNDRRDQPQHF. CDR3 coding DNA: TGTGCCAGCAACGACAGGAGGGATCAGCCCCAGCATTTT.

This chain connects TRBV7-6 to TRBJ2-3, with 9 bases aligning to TRBD2. There are 18 residues in the CDR3. Trimming at V came to 0 bases and at J to 5 bases, leaving 12 bases not matched to a gene. Per germline, CDR1 SGHVS and CDR2 FNYEAQ. The CDR3 loop is CASSLARPGTSLLDTQYF. The CDR3 DNA is TGTGCCAGCAGCTTAGCCCGCCCCGGGACTAGCCTATTAGATACGCAGTATTTT.

The chain has TRBV28 and TRBJ2-5; 9 positions match TRBD1. The CDR3 is 16 residues long. Germline loops: CDR1 MDHEN, CDR2 SYDVKM. V trimming: 3 bases; J trimming: 5 bases; junction bases outside the gene matches: 10. CDR3 nucleotide sequence: TGTGCCAGCAGTTTCCCCCTAACAGGGGGCGCGGAGACCCAGTACTTC. This codes for CASSFPLTGGAETQYF.

The sample holds many counts of this clonotype. This chain links TRBV20-1 with TRBJ2-3; the D is unclear. The CDR3 totals 11 residues. V lost 2 bases, J lost 3 bases, and 3 bases lay in between. CDR1 and CDR2 (germline): DFQATT, SNEGSKA (reference sequence). This CDR3 is CSARRTDTQYF. The DNA for the CDR3 is TGCAGTGCTAGAAGGACAGATACGCAGTATTTT.

This clonotype appeared many times. V usage is TRBV7-6 and J usage is TRBJ2-4; D tentatively reads TRBD1 or TRBD2 (5 bases each). The ends were cut back, 4 bases at V and 9 bases at J, with 16 bases in the middle. Germline assignment: CDR1 SGHVS and CDR2 FNYEAQ. The CDR3 consists of 14 residues. The CDR3 region is CASSSRGFLSIQYF. The CDR3, as DNA: TGTGCCAGCAGCTCCCGGGGCTTCCTTAGCATTCAGTACTTC.